This T cell receptor beta chain was recovered during a study of blood T cells in healthy people across ages. Whole-study findings and limits: Possibly confounding the expanded clonotype changes was the fact that donor CMV status was unknown.

Every donor gave approximately 10 milliliters of peripheral blood. The CDR3 is 14 amino acids. V was pared by 0 bases and J by 1 base, with 6 bases between. Germline V gene sequence: CDR1 ENHRY, CDR2 SYGVKD. This clonotype has just a few counts. As yet, its antigen is unknown. A second PCR, run for roughly 7 to 12 cycles, used a sample-barcoded 5' primer plus a J-beta primer mix. TCRdb recomputed calls from the 5' RACE reads with MiXCR, one row per CDR3 protein. The sample has 600,000 to 1,000,000 distinct CDR3 sequences; about 62% are singletons. The J gene is TRBJ2-5, the V gene TRBV10-3; D may correspond to TRBD1 or TRBD2 (5 bases each). Sequencing input: blood. The receptor was isolated from a man in his thirties or forties in good health. For the CDR3, the DNA is TGTGCCATCAGTGAGTCGAGGGGCCAAGAGACCCAGTACTTC. Translating gives CAISESRGQETQYF.